This TCR beta chain was sequenced in a study of T cells in Graves' hyperthyroidism and ophthalmopathy. For the study at large: Blood from the periphery was taken at initial diagnosis, before any treatment.

Trimming shortened V by 1 base and J by 3 bases, and 12 bases separated the two germline ends. From germline, CDR1 is GTSNPN and CDR2 SVGIG (reference sequence). The CDR3 consists of 14 residues. This clonotype was picked up a small number of times. From RNA transcripts, TCR beta CDR3 regions were amplified. The HTBI primer set drove a first-round RT-PCR of the TCR CDR3. MiXCR, run by TCRdb on the multiplex PCR reads, gives a single entry per CDR3 protein. The sample lists 460,000 or so distinct CDR3 sequences; about 15% were seen once. The clonotype comes from a woman aged 18-29 years with Graves' hyperthyroidism. Sequenced sample: blood. The V and J genes are TRBV30 and TRBJ1-1; D unresolved. The CDR3 spells CAWSGAPADTEAFF. CDR3 sequence (DNA): TGTGCCTGGAGTGGGGCCCCAGCGGACACTGAAGCTTTCTTT.